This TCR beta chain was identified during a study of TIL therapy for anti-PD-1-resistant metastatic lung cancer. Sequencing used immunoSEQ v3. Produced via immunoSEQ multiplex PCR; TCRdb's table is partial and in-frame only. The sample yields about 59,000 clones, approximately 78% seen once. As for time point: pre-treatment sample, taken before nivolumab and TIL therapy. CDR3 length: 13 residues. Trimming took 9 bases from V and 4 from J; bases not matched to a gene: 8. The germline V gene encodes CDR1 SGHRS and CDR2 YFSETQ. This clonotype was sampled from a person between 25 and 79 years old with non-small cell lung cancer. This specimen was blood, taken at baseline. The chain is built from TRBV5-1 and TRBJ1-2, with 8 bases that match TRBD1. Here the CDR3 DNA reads TGCGCCACTTCGGACAGGGTGGGCTATGGCTACACCTTC. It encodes CATSDRVGYGYTF.